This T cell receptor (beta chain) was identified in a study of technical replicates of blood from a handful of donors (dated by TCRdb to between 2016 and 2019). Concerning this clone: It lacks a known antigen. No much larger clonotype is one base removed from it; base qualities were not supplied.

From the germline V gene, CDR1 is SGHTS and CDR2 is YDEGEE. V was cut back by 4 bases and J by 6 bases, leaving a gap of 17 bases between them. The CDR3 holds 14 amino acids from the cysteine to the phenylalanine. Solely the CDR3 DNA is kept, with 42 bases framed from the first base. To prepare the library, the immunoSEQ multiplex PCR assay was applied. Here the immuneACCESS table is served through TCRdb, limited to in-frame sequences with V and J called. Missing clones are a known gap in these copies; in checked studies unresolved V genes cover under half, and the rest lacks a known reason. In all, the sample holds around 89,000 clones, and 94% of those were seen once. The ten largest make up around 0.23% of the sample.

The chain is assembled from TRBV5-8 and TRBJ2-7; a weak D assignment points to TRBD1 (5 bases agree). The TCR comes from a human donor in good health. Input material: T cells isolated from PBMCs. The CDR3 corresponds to CASSQPVRQGEQYF. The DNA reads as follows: TGTGCCAGCAGCCAACCGGTTAGGCAGGGCGAGCAGTACTTC.